This T cell receptor (beta chain) appears in the sequencing data of a study of neurological immune-mediated disorders. V lost 6 bases and J 2 bases, leaving 17 bases between the germline ends. The CDR3 has 16 amino acids. CDR1 is MNHEY and CDR2 is SVGAGI in the germline V gene. The table lists this clonotype with many counts. The sample's time point: longitudinal time-point 1 (baseline). The unsorted libraries originated from 2 million PBMCs kept at -80 C. The authors produced cDNA by 5'RACE using 10-nucleotide random UMIs. TCRdb re-analysed the 5' RACE reads in MiXCR, keeping a single row per CDR3 protein. The profile shows tens of thousands of distinct CDR3 sequences, around 9.6% of them singletons.

V is TRBV6-5 and J is TRBJ1-3; D possibly corresponds to TRBD1 (5 bases). This clonotype was sampled from a man younger than 45 in good health. Sequencing was performed on PBMCs. CDR3 in amino acids: CASRLSDKGPGNTIYF. The CDR3, as DNA: TGTGCCAGCAGGCTATCGGACAAGGGCCCTGGAAACACCATATATTTT.